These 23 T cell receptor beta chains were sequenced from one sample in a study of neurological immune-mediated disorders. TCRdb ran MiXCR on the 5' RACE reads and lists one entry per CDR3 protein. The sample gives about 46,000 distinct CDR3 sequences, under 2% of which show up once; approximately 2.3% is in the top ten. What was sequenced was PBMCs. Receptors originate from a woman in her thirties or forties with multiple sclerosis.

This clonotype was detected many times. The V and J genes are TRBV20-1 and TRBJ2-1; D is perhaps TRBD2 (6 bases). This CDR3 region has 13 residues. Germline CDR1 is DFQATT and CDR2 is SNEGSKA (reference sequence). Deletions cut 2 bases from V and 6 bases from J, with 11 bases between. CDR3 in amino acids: CSARQVSGNEQFF. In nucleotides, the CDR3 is TGCAGTGCTAGACAGGTTAGCGGCAATGAGCAGTTCTTC.

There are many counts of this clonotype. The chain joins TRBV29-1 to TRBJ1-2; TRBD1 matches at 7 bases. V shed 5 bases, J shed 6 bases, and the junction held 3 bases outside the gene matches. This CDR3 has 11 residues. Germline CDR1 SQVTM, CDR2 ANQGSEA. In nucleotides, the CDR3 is TGCAGCGTTCAAGGACAGGATGGCTACACCTTC. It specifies CSVQGQDGYTF.

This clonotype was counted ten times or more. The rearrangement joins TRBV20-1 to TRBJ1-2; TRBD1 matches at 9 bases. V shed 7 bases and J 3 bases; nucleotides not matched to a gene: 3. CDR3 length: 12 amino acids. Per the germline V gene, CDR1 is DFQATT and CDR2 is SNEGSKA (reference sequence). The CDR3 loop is CSVGQGDYGYTF. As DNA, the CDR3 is TGCAGTGTGGGACAGGGAGACTATGGCTACACCTTC.

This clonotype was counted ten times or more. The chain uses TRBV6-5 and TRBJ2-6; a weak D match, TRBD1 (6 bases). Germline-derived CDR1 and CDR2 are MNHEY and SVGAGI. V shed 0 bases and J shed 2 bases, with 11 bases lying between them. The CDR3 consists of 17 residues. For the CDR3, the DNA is TGTGCCAGCAGTTACTCGCCCCCAGGGGCTGGGGCCAACGTCCTGACTTTC. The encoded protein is CASSYSPPGAGANVLTF.

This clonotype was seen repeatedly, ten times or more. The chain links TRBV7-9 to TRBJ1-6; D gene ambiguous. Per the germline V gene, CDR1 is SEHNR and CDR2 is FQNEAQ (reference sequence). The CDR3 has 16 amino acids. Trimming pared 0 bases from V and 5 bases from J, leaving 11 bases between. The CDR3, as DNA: TGTGCCAGCAGCTTAGCGGTCAGGAGGAATAATTCACCCCTCCACTTT. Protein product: CASSLAVRRNNSPLHF.

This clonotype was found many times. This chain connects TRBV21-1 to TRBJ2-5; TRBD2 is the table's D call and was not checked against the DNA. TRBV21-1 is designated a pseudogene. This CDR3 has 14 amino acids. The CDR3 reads CASSKKGCVETQYF. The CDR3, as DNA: TGTGCCAGCAGCAAAAAGGGCTGTGTGGAGACCCAGTACTTC.

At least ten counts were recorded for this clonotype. CDR3 sequence: CASRKIRDRETDTQYF. CDR3 DNA sequence: TGTGCCAGCAGGAAAATCCGGGACAGGGAAACAGATACGCAGTATTTT. The chain has TRBV21-1 and TRBJ2-3; TRBD1, as called in the table, went unchecked against the DNA. TRBV21-1 is listed as a pseudogene. The CDR3 length is 16 residues.

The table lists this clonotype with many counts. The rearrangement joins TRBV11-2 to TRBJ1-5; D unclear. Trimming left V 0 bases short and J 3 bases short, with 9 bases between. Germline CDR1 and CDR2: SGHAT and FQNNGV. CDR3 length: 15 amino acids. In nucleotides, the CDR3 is TGTGCCAGCAGCTTAGATGGAAGGGACAATCAGCCCCAGCATTTT. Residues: CASSLDGRDNQPQHF.

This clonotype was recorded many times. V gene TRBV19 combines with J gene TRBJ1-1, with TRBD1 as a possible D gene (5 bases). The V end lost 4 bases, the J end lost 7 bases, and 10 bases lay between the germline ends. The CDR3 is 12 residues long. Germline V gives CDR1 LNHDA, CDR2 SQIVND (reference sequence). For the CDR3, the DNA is TGTGCCAGTAGTAGGAGGCAGGGTGAAGCTTTCTTT. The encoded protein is CASSRRQGEAFF.

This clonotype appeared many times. The CDR3 reads CSAWDRNQPQHF. The CDR3 DNA sequence: TGCAGTGCTTGGGACAGAAATCAGCCCCAGCATTTT. The V call is TRBV20-1, the J call TRBJ1-5; TRBD1 agrees at 7 bases. Germline V gives CDR1 DFQATT, CDR2 SNEGSKA (reference sequence). This CDR3 region has 12 residues. Trimming took 5 bases from V and 4 from J; bases not matched to a gene: 2.

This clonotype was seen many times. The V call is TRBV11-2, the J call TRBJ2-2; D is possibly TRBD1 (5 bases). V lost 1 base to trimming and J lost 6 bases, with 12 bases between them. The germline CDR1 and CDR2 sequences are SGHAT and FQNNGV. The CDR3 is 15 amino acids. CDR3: CASSLAPRQSGELFF. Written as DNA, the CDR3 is TGTGCCAGCAGCTTAGCGCCAAGACAGTCCGGGGAGCTGTTTTTT.

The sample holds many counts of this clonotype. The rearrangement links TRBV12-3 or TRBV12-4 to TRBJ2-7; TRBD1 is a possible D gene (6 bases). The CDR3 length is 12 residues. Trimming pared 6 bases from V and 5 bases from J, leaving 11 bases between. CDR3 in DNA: TGTGCCAGCAGCTGGGACACCGACGAGCAGTACTTC. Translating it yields CASSWDTDEQYF.

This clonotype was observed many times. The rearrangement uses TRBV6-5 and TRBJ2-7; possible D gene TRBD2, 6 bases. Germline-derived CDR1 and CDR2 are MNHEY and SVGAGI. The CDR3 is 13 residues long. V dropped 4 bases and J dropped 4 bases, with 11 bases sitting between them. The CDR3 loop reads CASSFSGLYEQYF. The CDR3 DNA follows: TGTGCCAGCAGTTTTTCGGGACTTTACGAGCAGTACTTC.

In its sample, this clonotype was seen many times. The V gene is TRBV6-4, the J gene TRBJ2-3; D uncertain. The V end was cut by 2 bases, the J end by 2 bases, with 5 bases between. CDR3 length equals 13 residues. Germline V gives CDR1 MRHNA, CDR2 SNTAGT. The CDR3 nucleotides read TGTGCCAGCAGTGACGGCAACACAGATACGCAGTATTTT. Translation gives CASSDGNTDTQYF.

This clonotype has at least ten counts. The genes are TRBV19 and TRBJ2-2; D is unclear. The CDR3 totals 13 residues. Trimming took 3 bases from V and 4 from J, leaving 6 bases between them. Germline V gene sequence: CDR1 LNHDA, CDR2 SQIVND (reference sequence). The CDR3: CASSIWPTGELFF. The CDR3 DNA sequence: TGTGCCAGTAGTATTTGGCCCACCGGGGAGCTGTTTTTT.

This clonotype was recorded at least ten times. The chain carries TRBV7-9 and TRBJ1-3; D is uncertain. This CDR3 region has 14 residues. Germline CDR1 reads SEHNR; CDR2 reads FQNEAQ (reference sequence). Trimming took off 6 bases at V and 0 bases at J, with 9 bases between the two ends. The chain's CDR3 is CASSSRTSGNTIYF. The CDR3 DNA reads TGTGCCAGCAGTTCCAGAACCTCTGGAAACACCATATATTTT.

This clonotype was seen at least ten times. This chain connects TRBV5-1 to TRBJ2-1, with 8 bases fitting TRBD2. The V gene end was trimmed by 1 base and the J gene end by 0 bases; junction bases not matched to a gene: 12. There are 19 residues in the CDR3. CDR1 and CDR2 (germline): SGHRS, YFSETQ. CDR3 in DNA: TGCGCCAGCAGCTTGTATGCCGGGGGGGCAGACAGCTCCTACAATGAGCAGTTCTTC. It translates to CASSLYAGGADSSYNEQFF. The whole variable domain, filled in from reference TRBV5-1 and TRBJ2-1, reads KAGVTQTPRYLIKTRGQQVTLSCSPISGHRSVSWYQQTPGQGLQFLFEYFSETQRNKGNFPGRFSGRQFSNSRSEMNVSTLELGDSALYLCASSLYAGGADSSYNEQFFGPGTRLTVL.

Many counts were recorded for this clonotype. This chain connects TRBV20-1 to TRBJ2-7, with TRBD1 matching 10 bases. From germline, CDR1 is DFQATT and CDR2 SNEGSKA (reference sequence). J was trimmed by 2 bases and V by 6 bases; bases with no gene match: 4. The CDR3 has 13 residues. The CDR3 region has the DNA TGCAGTGCAAGGGACAGGGGCCCCTACGAGCAGTACTTC. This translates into CSARDRGPYEQYF.

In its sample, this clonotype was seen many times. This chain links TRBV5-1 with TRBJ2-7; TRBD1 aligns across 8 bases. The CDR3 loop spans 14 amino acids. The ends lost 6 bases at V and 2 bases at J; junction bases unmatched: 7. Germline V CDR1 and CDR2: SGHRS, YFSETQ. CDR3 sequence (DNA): TGCGCCAGCAACGGACAGGGATCTCCCTACGAGCAGTACTTC. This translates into CASNGQGSPYEQYF.

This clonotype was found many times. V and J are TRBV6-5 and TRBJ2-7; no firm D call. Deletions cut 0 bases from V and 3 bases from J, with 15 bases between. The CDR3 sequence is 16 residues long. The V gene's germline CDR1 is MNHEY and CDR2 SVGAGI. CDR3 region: CASSYSAAKWYYEQYF. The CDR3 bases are TGTGCCAGCAGTTACTCGGCAGCAAAATGGTACTACGAGCAGTACTTC.

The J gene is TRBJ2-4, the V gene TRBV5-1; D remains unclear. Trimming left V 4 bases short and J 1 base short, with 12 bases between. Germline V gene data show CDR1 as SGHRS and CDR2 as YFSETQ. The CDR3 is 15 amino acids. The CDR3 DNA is TGCGCCAGCAGCGTACTAAGCTCTGCCAAAAACATTCAGTACTTC. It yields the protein CASSVLSSAKNIQYF. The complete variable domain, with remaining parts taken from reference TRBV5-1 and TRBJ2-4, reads KAGVTQTPRYLIKTRGQQVTLSCSPISGHRSVSWYQQTPGQGLQFLFEYFSETQRNKGNFPGRFSGRQFSNSRSEMNVSTLELGDSALYLCASSVLSSAKNIQYFGAGTRLSVL.

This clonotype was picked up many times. The CDR3 nucleotides are TGTGCCAGCAGCAAACTAGTTGGAGAGACCCAGTACTTC. This translates into CASSKLVGETQYF. The chain employs TRBV7-9 and TRBJ2-5; D possibly corresponds to TRBD2 (5 bases). The germline gives CDR1 SEHNR, CDR2 FQNEAQ (reference sequence). V lost 5 bases, J lost 4 bases, and 11 bases lay in between. The CDR3 is made up of 13 amino acids.

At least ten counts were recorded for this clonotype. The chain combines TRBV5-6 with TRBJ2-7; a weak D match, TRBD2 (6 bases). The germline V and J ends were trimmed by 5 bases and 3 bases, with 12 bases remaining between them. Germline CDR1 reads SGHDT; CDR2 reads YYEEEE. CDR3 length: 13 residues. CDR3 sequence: CASSMGTVYEQYF. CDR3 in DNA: TGTGCCAGCAGTATGGGGACTGTCTACGAGCAGTACTTC.